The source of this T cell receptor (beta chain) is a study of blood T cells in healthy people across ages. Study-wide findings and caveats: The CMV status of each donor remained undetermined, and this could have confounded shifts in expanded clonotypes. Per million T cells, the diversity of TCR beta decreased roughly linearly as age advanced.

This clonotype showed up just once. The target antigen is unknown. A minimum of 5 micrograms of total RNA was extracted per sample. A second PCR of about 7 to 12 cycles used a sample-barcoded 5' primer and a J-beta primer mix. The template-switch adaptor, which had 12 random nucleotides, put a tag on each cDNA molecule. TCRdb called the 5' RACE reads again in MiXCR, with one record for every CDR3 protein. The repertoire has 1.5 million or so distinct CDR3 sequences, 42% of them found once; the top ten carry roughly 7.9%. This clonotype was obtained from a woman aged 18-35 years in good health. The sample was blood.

For the CDR3, the DNA is TGTGCCAGCAGCTTAGCGTGGGCAGGCGCTGAAGCTTTCTTT. It is translated as CASSLAWAGAEAFF. The V gene is TRBV7-9, the J gene TRBJ1-1, with D uncertain. Germline lookup yields CDR1 SEHNR and CDR2 FQNEAQ (reference sequence). V dropped 0 bases and J dropped 6 bases, with 11 bases sitting between them. The CDR3 is 14 amino acids.